These T cell receptor beta chains were read from a single sample in a study of blood T cell repertoires in COVID-19. TCRdb's table, derived via immunoSEQ multiplex PCR, lists solely in-frame clones and lacks some. The profile shows approximately 150,000 clones, about four fifths of them singletons. Sample: peripheral blood. These receptors all stem from a man aged 55 to 70 with active or convalescent COVID-19. The CDR3 runs from the conserved cysteine through the conserved F or W. A D gene is named only where the DNA matches it firmly. Clone size is shown for a subset of rows, as once, few, many or a class of expanded clone.

d_call	clone_size	v_call	j_call	cdr3_nt	cdr3_aa
-	-	TRBV6-6	TRBJ1-1	TGTGCCAGCAGTTACTCCAGGGTACCCATGGGCACTGAAGCTTTCTTT	CASSYSRVPMGTEAFF
TRBD2	once	TRBV7-2	TRBJ2-1	TGTGCCAGCAGCCAAGGACTAGCTGTAGATGAGCAGTTCTTC	CASSQGLAVDEQFF
-	-	TRBV5-1	TRBJ2-7	TGCGCCAGCAGCCCCGGACAGTCCTACGAGCAGTACTTC	CASSPGQSYEQYF
-	-	TRBV7-3	TRBJ1-1	TGTGCCAGCAGCTTAGATCCAGGGGTAGACACTGAAGCTTTCTTT	CASSLDPGVDTEAFF
TRBD2	-	TRBV7-9	TRBJ2-1	TGTGCCAGCCAGTCGGGACTAGCGGTATACAATGAGCAGTTCTTC	CASQSGLAVYNEQFF
-	-	TRBV1	TRBJ2-3	TGCACCAGACCTAATCCTTCTAGCGGGACTCAACCCTCCACAGATACGCAGTATTTT	CTRPNPSSGTQPSTDTQYF
-	few	TRBV24-1	TRBJ2-6	TGTGCCACCAGGAGCTCTGGGGCCAACGTCCTGACTTTC	CATRSSGANVLTF
TRBD1	-	TRBV18	TRBJ2-5	TGTGCCAGCTCACAAGACCCGACAGGGGAGGTCCAAGAGACCCAGTACTTC	CASSQDPTGEVQETQYF
-	-	TRBV6-1	TRBJ2-3	TGTGCCAGCAGTGAAGGTGTAGGGGCTGGCACAGATACGCAGTATTTT	CASSEGVGAGTDTQYF
TRBD2	-	TRBV28	TRBJ2-4	TGTGCCAGCAGGCCATTGGGACTAGCGGGAAACATTCAGTACTTC	CASRPLGLAGNIQYF
TRBD1	-	TRBV3-1/TRBV3-2	TRBJ1-2	TGTGCCAGCAGCGGCCGAGGGACAGGGCTCTATGGCTACACCTTC	CASSGRGTGLYGYTF
TRBD1	-	TRBV28	TRBJ2-7	TGTGCCAGCAGTTCTGACGCGGGACAGGGGCGCGAGCAGTACTTC	CASSSDAGQGREQYF
TRBD1	-	TRBV7-8	TRBJ1-6	TGTGCCAGCAGCTTTGAGACAGGGGTTAATTCACCCCTCCACTTT	CASSFETGVNSPLHF